Below are 9 T cell receptor beta chains sequenced from a single sample in a study of blood T cell repertoires in COVID-19. The protocol was immunoSEQ multiplex PCR, while the TCRdb copy is restricted to in-frame clones and leaves out a portion. Of roughly 150,000 clones in the sample, around nine tenths are singletons; the top ten hold roughly 5.4%. The sample taken for sequencing was peripheral blood. The receptors derive from a human donor in a cohort sampled during active COVID-19.

This clone was observed once. V usage is TRBV5-1 and J usage is TRBJ2-5, with D maybe TRBD2 (8 bases). The ends were cut back, 4 bases at V and 4 bases at J, with 23 bases in the middle. Germline lookup yields CDR1 SGHRS and CDR2 YFSETQ. The CDR3 is made up of 17 amino acids. The CDR3 sequence: CASSPGGGGGRRETQYF. The CDR3 DNA is TGCGCCAGCAGCCCCGGAGGAGGGGGCGGGAGGAGAGAGACCCAGTACTTC.

This rearrangement joins TRBV24-1 to TRBJ2-5, with D possibly TRBD1 on 5 matching bases. This CDR3 spans 12 amino acids. With 11 bases removed from V and 4 bases from J, the gap between germline ends came to 13 bases. Germline V lookup: CDR1 KGHDR, CDR2 SFDVKD. The CDR3 DNA sequence: TGTGCCATCTCCCAGGGCCCAGAGACCCAGTACTTC. Its protein is CAISQGPETQYF.

J is TRBJ2-6 and V is TRBV5-4; 10 bases are a match to TRBD1. With V trimmed by 4 bases and J by 2 bases, 3 bases remained unmatched. This CDR3 has 16 amino acids. In germline, CDR1 is SGHNT, CDR2 YYREEE (reference sequence). CDR3 protein: CASSGDRGAGANVLTF. The CDR3 coding sequence is TGTGCCAGCAGCGGGGACAGGGGCGCTGGGGCCAACGTCCTGACTTTC.

This clone appeared a few times. The rearrangement links TRBV18 to TRBJ2-4, with D possibly TRBD2 on 5 matching bases. With 5 bases removed from V and 0 bases from J, the gap between germline ends came to 17 bases. Per germline, CDR1 KGHSH and CDR2 LQKENI. The CDR3 runs 17 residues. In DNA, the CDR3 is TGTGCCAGCTCAACCGGTGGGAGCAGTCTAGCCAAAAACATTCAGTACTTC. Amino acid sequence: CASSTGGSSLAKNIQYF. The full variable domain, rest sourced from reference TRBV18 and TRBJ2-4, is NAGVMQNPRHLVRRRGQEARLRCSPMKGHSHVYWYRQLPEEGLKFMVYLQKENIIDESGMPKERFSAEFPKEGPSILRIQQVVRGDSAAYFCASSTGGSSLAKNIQYFGAGTRLSVL.

The V gene is TRBV18, the J gene TRBJ2-1, with TRBD2 matching over 15 bases. CDR3 length: 17 residues. The junction had 3 bases not matched to a gene; V was cut back by 2 bases and J by 4 bases. Germline CDR1 and CDR2: KGHSH and LQKENI. CDR3 loop: CASSPGTSGGSYNEQFF. The CDR3 bases are TGTGCCAGCTCACCAGGGACTAGCGGGGGGTCTTACAATGAGCAGTTCTTC.

V gene TRBV5-1 combines with J gene TRBJ2-7; TRBD1 might be the D (6 bases). There are 14 residues in the CDR3. CDR1 and CDR2 (germline): SGHRS, YFSETQ. V was trimmed by 7 bases and J by 1 base, leaving 15 bases between them. This chain's CDR3 is CASGAGTLSYEQYF. Written as DNA, the CDR3 is TGCGCCAGCGGGGCCGGGACACTATCCTACGAGCAGTACTTC.

The chain uses TRBV28 and TRBJ1-1; D may be TRBD1 (5 bases). V was cut by 6 bases and J by 7 bases, with 12 bases left in between. Germline-derived CDR1 and CDR2 are MDHEN and SYDVKM. The CDR3 consists of 12 residues. The DNA of the CDR3 is TGTGCCAGCAGCCGCACGGGGGTTGAAGCTTTCTTT. It is translated as CASSRTGVEAFF.

This clone has a handful of counts. The chain employs TRBV2 and TRBJ2-2; tentatively, D is TRBD1 (6 bases). CDR3 length: 15 amino acids. CDR1 and CDR2 (germline): SNHLY, FYNNEI. Trimming took off 5 bases at V and 4 bases at J, with 14 bases between the two ends. The CDR3: CASSPQGLSTGELFF. In DNA form, the CDR3 reads TGTGCCAGCAGTCCTCAGGGGTTAAGCACCGGGGAGCTGTTTTTT.

The V call is TRBV5-5, the J call TRBJ2-3, with D possibly matching TRBD1 (6 bases). Germline CDR1 is SGHKS and CDR2 is YYEKEE (reference sequence). With 6 bases removed from V and 0 bases from J, the gap between germline ends came to 11 bases. This CDR3 spans 14 amino acids. DNA of the CDR3: TGTGCCAGCACCCGGGACACCAGCACAGATACGCAGTATTTT. This encodes CASTRDTSTDTQYF.